This TCR beta chain was recorded in a study of PD-1 blockade in classical Hodgkin lymphoma. Indicated time point: cycle 4 day 1 (C4D1), after 6 weeks of nivolumab. Patients all relapsed after autologous stem cell transplantation, and there was variation in brentuximab vedotin exposure. Best overall response was complete response, partial response or progressive disease in these relapsed/refractory classical Hodgkin lymphoma patients. The assay was immunoSEQ multiplex PCR, and TCRdb's table has in-frame clones only and misses some. The table has some 96,000 clones, 85% to 95% seen once. This CDR3 comprises 16 residues. The junction had 11 bases not matched to a gene; V was cut back by 5 bases and J by 2 bases.

V and J are TRBV23-1 and TRBJ2-7; 8 nucleotides agree with TRBD1. TRBV23-1 is given ORF status, its function remaining uncertain. The receptor was isolated from a human donor with classical Hodgkin lymphoma. This material consisted of peripheral blood mononuclear cells (PBMCs), taken before the fourth cycle of nivolumab. CDR3 sequence (DNA): TGCGCCAGCAGTGCAGTCCCGGGACAGGACACCTACGAGCAGTACTTC. It yields the protein CASSAVPGQDTYEQYF.